What follows describes a single TCR beta chain. Those who participated ranged in age from about 18 to 89 years and resided in approximately 23 US areas. The germline CDR1 and CDR2 sequences are LGHDT and YNNKEL (reference sequence). Trimming shortened V by 4 bases and J by 3 bases, and 7 bases separated the two germline ends. The CDR3 sequence is 13 residues long. This sample was included in a study of blood T cell repertoires in COVID-19. Data came from immunoSEQ multiplex PCR; TCRdb stores just in-frame clones and leaves some out. Of more than 110,000 clones in the sample, 86% are singletons; the top ten hold approximately 4.3%.

The sequenced sample was PBMCs or T cells enriched from blood (not recorded which). The sequence came from a man in his fifties who had recovered from COVID-19. The J gene is TRBJ1-5, the V gene TRBV3-1 (or the pseudogene TRBV3-2); D call uncertain. The CDR3, as DNA: TGTGCCAGCAGCCTGGAGGTCAATCAGCCCCAGCATTTT. Protein product: CASSLEVNQPQHF.